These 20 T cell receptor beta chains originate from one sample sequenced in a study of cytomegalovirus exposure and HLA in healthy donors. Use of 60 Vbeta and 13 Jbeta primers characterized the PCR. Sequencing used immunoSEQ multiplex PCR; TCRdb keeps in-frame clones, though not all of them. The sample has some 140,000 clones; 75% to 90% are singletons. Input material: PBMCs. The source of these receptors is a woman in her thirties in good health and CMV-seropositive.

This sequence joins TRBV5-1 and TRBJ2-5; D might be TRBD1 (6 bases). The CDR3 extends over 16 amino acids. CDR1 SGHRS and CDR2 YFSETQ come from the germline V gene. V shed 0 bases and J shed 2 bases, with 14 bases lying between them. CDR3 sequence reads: CASSLGDTTGQETQYF. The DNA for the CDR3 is TGCGCCAGCAGCTTGGGGGACACCACTGGTCAAGAGACCCAGTACTTC.

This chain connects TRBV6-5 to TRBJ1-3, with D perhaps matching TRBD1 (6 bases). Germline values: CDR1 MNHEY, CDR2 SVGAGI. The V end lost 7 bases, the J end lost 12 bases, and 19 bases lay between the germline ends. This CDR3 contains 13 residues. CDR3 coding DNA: TGTGCCAGCAAGGACGCAGGGGTATCGGTCATATATTTT. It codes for CASKDAGVSVIYF.

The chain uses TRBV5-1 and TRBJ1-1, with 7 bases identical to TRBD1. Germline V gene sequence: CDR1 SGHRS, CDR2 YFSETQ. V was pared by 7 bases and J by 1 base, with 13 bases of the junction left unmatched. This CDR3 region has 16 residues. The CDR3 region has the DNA TGCGCCAGCCGCGAGGGACAGTCTTTTCAGAACACTGAAGCTTTCTTT. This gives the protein CASREGQSFQNTEAFF.

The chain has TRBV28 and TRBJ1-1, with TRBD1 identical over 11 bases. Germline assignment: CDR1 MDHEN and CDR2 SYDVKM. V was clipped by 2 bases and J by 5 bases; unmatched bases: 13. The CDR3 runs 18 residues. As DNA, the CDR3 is TGTGCCAGCAGTTTAGCTGCCACTCCCGGGACAGGGGGGACTGAAGCTTTCTTT. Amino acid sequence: CASSLAATPGTGGTEAFF.

This chain's CDR3 is CAWSVWYGLNEKLFF. CDR3 nucleotide sequence: TGTGCCTGGAGTGTATGGTATGGCTTAAATGAAAAACTGTTTTTT. The chain couples TRBV30 to TRBJ1-4, with D unresolved. Germline V lookup: CDR1 GTSNPN, CDR2 SVGIG (reference sequence). The CDR3 totals 15 residues. Trimming pared 0 bases from V and 5 bases from J, leaving 13 bases between.

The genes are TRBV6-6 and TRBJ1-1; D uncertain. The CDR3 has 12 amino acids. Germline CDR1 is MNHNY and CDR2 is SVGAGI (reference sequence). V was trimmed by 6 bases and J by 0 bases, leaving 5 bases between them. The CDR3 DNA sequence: TGTGCCAGCAGCCTTATGAACACTGAAGCTTTCTTT. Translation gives CASSLMNTEAFF.

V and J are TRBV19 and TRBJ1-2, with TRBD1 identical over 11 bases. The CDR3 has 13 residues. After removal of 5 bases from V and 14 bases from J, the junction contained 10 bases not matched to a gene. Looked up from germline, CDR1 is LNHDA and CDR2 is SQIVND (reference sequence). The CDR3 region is CASSPGQGAFGTF. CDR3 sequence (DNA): TGTGCCAGTAGTCCCGGACAGGGGGCTTTTGGGACCTTC.

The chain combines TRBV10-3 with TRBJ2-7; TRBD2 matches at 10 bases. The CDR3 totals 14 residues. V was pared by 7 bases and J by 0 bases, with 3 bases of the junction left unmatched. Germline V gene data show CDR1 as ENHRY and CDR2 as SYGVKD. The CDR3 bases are TGTGCCATCACTCGGACTAGCGGCTCCTACGAGCAGTACTTC. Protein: CAITRTSGSYEQYF.

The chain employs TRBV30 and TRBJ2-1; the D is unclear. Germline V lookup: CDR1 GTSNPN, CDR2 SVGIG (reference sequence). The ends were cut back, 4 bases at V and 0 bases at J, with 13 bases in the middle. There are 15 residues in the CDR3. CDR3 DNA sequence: TGTGCCTGGACCCGCCCTTCGAGCTCCTACAATGAGCAGTTCTTC. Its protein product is CAWTRPSSSYNEQFF.

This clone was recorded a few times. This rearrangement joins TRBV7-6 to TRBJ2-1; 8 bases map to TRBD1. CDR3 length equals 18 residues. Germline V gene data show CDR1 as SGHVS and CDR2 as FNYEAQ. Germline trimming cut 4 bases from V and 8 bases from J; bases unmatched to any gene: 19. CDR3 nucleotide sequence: TGTGCCAGCAGCTCGTCCGCTGGGGGAACAGGGGGATACGATGAGCAGTTCTTC. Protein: CASSSSAGGTGGYDEQFF. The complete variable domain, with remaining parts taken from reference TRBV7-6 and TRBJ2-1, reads GAGVSQSPRYKVTKRGQDVALRCDPISGHVSLYWYRQALGQGPEFLTYFNYEAQQDKSGLPNDRFSAERPEGSISTLTIQRTEQRDSAMYRCASSSSAGGTGGYDEQFFGPGTRLTVL.

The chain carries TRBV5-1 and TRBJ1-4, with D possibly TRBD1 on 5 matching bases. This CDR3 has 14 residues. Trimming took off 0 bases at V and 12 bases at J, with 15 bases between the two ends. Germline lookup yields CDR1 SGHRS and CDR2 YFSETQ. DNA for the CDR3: TGCGCCAGCAGCTTGGGGGACTCGCCTCAAGAACTGTTTTTT. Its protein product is CASSLGDSPQELFF.

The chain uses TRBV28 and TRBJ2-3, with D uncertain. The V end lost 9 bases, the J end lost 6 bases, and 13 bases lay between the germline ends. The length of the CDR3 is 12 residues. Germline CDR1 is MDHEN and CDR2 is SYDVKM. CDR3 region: CASLQTGDTQYF. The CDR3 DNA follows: TGTGCCAGTTTGCAAACGGGTGATACGCAGTATTTT. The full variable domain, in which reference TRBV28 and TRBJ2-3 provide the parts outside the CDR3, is DVKVTQSSRYLVKRTGEKVFLECVQDMDHENMFWYRQDPGLGLRLIYFSYDVKMKEKGDIPEGYSVSREKKERFSLILESASTNQTSMYLCASLQTGDTQYFGPGTRLTVL.

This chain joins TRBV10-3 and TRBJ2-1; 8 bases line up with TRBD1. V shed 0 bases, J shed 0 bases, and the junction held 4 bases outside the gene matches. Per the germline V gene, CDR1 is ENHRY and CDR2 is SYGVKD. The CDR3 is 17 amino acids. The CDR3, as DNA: TGTGCCATCAGTGAGTCGGCAGGGGGCAGCTCCTACAATGAGCAGTTCTTC. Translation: CAISESAGGSSYNEQFF.

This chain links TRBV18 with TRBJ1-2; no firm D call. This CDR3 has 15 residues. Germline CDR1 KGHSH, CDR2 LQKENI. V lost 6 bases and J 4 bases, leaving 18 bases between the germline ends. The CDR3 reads CASSPRAGGGYGYTF. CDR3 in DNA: TGTGCCAGCTCCCCGAGGGCCGGTGGCGGCTATGGCTACACCTTC.

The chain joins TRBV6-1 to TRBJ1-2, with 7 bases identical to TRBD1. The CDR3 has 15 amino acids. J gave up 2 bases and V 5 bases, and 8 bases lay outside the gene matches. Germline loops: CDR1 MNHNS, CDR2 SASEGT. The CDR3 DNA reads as TGTGCCAGCAGTATTAAGACAGGGAAAAACTATGGCTACACCTTC. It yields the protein CASSIKTGKNYGYTF.

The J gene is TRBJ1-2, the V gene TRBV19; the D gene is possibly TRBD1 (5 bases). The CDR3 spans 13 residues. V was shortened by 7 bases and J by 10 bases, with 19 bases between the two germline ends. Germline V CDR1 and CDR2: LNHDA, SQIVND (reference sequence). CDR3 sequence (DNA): TGTGCCAGTACTCTCGGGGGGGTCAAGGCCTACACCTTC. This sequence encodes CASTLGGVKAYTF. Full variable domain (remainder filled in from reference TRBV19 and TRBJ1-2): DGGITQSPKYLFRKEGQNVTLSCEQNLNHDAMYWYRQDPGQGLRLIYYSQIVNDFQKGDIAEGYSVSREKKESFPLTVTSAQKNPTAFYLCASTLGGVKAYTFGSGTRLTVV.

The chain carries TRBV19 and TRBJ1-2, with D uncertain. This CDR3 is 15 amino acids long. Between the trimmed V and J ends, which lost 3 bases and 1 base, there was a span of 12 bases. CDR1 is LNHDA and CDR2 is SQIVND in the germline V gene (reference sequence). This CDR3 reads CASSIELSINYGYTF. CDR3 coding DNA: TGTGCCAGTAGTATTGAACTGTCCATTAACTATGGCTACACCTTC.

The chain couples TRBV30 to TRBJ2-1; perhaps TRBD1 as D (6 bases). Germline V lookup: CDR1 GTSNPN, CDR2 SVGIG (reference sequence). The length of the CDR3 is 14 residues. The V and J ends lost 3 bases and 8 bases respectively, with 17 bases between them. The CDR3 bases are TGTGCCTGGAGGACAGGCTTTCCCGCTGATGAGCAGTTCTTC. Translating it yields CAWRTGFPADEQFF. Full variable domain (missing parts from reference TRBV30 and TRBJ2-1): SQTIHQWPATLVQPVGSPLSLECTVEGTSNPNLYWYRQAAGRGLQLLFYSVGIGQISSEVPQNLSASRPQDRQFILSSKKLLLSDSGFYLCAWRTGFPADEQFFGPGTRLTVL.

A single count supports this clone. The CDR3 DNA follows: TGTGCCACACGACAGGGAACTAACTATGGCTACACCTTC. Translation gives CATRQGTNYGYTF. The chain combines TRBV2 with TRBJ1-2; 7 nucleotides agree with TRBD1. CDR1 and CDR2 from the germline V gene are SNHLY and FYNNEI. The CDR3 covers 13 residues. J gave up 0 bases and V 10 bases, and 5 bases lay outside the gene matches.

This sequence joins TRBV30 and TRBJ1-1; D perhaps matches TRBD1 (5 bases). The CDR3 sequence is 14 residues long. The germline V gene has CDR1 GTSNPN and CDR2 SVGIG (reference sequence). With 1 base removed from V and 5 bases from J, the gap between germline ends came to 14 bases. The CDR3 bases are TGTGCCTGGAGTGAGATGGCGGGGGGGACTGAAGCTTTCTTT. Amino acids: CAWSEMAGGTEAFF.